This paragraph covers one T cell receptor beta chain sequence. This entry belongs to a study of identical twins. TCRdb recomputed calls from the 5' RACE reads with MiXCR, one row per CDR3 protein. Of 700,000 or so distinct CDR3 sequences in the sample, 8.6% are singletons; the top ten hold about 0.98%. V shed 3 bases and J shed 6 bases, with 9 bases lying between them. The CDR3 consists of 13 residues. The germline V gene has CDR1 MNHEY and CDR2 SMNVEV (reference sequence). The same sample was also used in a study of yellow fever vaccine responses in identical twins.

The material sequenced was PBMCs. The chain combines TRBV27 with TRBJ2-1; D unresolved. This receptor was taken from a woman under 30 in good health. The CDR3 spells CASSLSPFNEQFF. CDR3 coding DNA: TGTGCCAGCAGTTTGTCCCCATTCAATGAGCAGTTCTTC.